This T cell receptor (beta chain) was profiled in a study of CXCR3-negative and CXCR3-positive naive CD8 T cells. Study-wide context: Collectively, the libraries yielded about 140 million TRB reads in total, at about 1.5 +/- 0.3 million per library.

Naive CD8+ T cells displayed a CD45RO-CCR7+CD27+CD95- phenotype. UMI-labeled TRB cDNA libraries were prepared by 5' RACE. Reanalyzing the 5' RACE reads, TCRdb keeps one entry per CDR3 protein, without DNA. The specimen's table records around 81,000 distinct CDR3 sequences. Sample: naive CXCR3- CD8+ T cells from blood. Subset of the sample: CD45RO-CCR7+CD27+CD95- naive CD8+ T cells lacking CXCR3 (TNR3-). The source is a human donor in good health. Some clones in this sample may be carry-over from other donors' samples.

CDR3 in amino acids: CASSLQGWADQPQHF. The rearrangement joins TRBV7-2 to TRBJ1-5; TCRdb gives TRBD1 as the D gene, but with no DNA this cannot be confirmed. Germline CDR1 is SGHTA and CDR2 is FQGNSA. The CDR3 runs 15 residues.